Listed here are 9 T cell receptor beta chains from one sample, sequenced in a study of T cell changes during pregnancy in multiple sclerosis. TCRdb keeps only in-frame clones here, not all; method: immunoSEQ multiplex PCR. In the table there are over 90,000 clones, about 93% of which are singletons. The sample in question was peripheral blood, obtained after pregnancy. These receptors came from a female donor with multiple sclerosis, enrolled in a pregnancy study.

The chain joins TRBV27 to TRBJ2-7, with D possibly matching TRBD1 (6 bases). CDR1 and CDR2 from the germline V gene are MNHEY and SMNVEV (reference sequence). V lost 5 bases and J lost 2, with 13 bases in between. This CDR3 spans 14 amino acids. This CDR3 is CASSLTGRTYEQYF. CDR3 bases: TGTGCCAGCAGTCTCACAGGGCGGACCTACGAGCAGTACTTC.

This chain links TRBV19 with TRBJ1-1, with D tentatively TRBD1 (5 bases). The germline CDR1 and CDR2 sequences are LNHDA and SQIVND (reference sequence). The CDR3 has 13 amino acids. V lost 9 bases to trimming and J lost 7 bases, with 18 bases between them. The CDR3 reads CASTWGVPGEAFF. The CDR3 region has the DNA TGTGCCAGCACATGGGGGGTTCCTGGTGAAGCTTTCTTT.

The genes are TRBV9 and TRBJ1-3; 9 bases are shared with TRBD1. The CDR3 is 16 residues long. Germline CDR1 is SGDLS and CDR2 is YYNGEE. The trim removed 4 bases at V and 1 base at J, leaving 6 bases unmatched. CDR3 nucleotide sequence: TGTGCCAGCAGCCCGGACAGGGGAATTTCTGGAAACACCATATATTTT. It translates to CASSPDRGISGNTIYF.

The J gene is TRBJ2-2, the V gene TRBV5-8, with D tentatively TRBD1 (5 bases). Germline V gene lookup returns CDR1 SGHTS and CDR2 YDEGEE. There are 16 residues in the CDR3. The V end was cut by 1 base, the J end by 5 bases, with 15 bases between. CDR3 protein: CASSLRGGRMTGELFF. The CDR3 coding sequence is TGTGCCAGCAGCTTGAGGGGCGGAAGAATGACCGGGGAGCTGTTTTTT. The full variable domain, completed using reference TRBV5-8 and TRBJ2-2, is EAGVTQSPTHLIKTRGQQATLRCSPISGHTSVYWYQQALGLGLQFLLWYDEGEERNRGNFPPRFSGRQFPNYSSELNVNALELEDSALYLCASSLRGGRMTGELFFGEGSRLTVL.

The genes are TRBV29-1 and TRBJ2-7; 8 bases match TRBD1. CDR3 length equals 13 residues. Germline V gives CDR1 SQVTM, CDR2 ANQGSEA. Trimming took 0 bases from V and 7 from J; bases not matched to a gene: 5. The CDR3 reads CSVEEDRAGEQYF. As DNA, the CDR3 is TGCAGCGTTGAAGAGGACAGGGCAGGGGAGCAGTACTTC.

The V call is TRBV5-1, the J call TRBJ2-1, with 7 bases that match TRBD2. The germline V gene encodes CDR1 SGHRS and CDR2 YFSETQ. The CDR3 has 15 amino acids. The junction had 9 bases not matched to a gene; V was cut back by 1 base and J by 8 bases. CDR3 nucleotide sequence: TGCGCCAGCAGCTTGAGCGGCGGGAGCGTGGATGAGCAGTTCTTC. It codes for CASSLSGGSVDEQFF.

This clone was detected once. The chain is built from TRBV2 and TRBJ2-1, with 14 positions matching TRBD2. CDR1 is SNHLY, CDR2 FYNNEI, per germline. The CDR3 covers 18 residues. V dropped 4 bases and J dropped 8; count of bases not matched to a gene: 13. In DNA form, the CDR3 reads TGTGCCAGCAGTGGACTAGCGGGAGGGCCCATCGGATTGGATGAGCAGTTCTTC. Amino acid sequence: CASSGLAGGPIGLDEQFF.

This clone was counted only a few times. The J gene is TRBJ1-1, the V gene TRBV20-1; D call uncertain. V shed 8 bases and J shed 3 bases, with 7 bases lying between them. The CDR3 runs 10 residues. Germline V gives CDR1 DFQATT, CDR2 SNEGSKA (reference sequence). As DNA, the CDR3 is TGCAGTACCCCGGACACTGAAGCTTTCTTT. This gives the protein CSTPDTEAFF.

The rearrangement joins TRBV30 to TRBJ1-1, with a tentative D call TRBD1 (6 bases). V was shortened by 6 bases and J by 10 bases, with 15 bases between the two germline ends. CDR3 size: 11 residues. Germline assignment: CDR1 GTSNPN and CDR2 SVGIG (reference sequence). The CDR3 loop is CACLTGRGAFF. The CDR3 DNA reads TGTGCCTGCCTTACAGGGCGCGGAGCTTTCTTT.